This T cell receptor (beta chain) was retrieved from a study of siplizumab effects on memory and regulatory T cells. General observations from the study: The authors did not confirm suppressive function in proliferating Tregs from siplizumab cultures.

Sequencing used immunoSEQ multiplex PCR; TCRdb keeps in-frame clones, though not all of them. This table has roughly 92,000 clones, about 95% appearing once. A note on this clone: Its antigen is not identified.

Germline CDR1 reads SNHLY; CDR2 reads FYNNEI. V was pared by 5 bases and J by 0 bases, with 10 bases between. This CDR3 has 14 amino acids. Sequencing input: non-Treg CD4+ T cells sorted from blood. The source of this sequence is a human donor in good health. This chain connects TRBV2 to TRBJ1-1, with D tentatively TRBD1 (6 bases). The CDR3 DNA is TGTGCCAGCAGTCTACAGGGTATGAACACTGAAGCTTTCTTT. Translation: CASSLQGMNTEAFF.